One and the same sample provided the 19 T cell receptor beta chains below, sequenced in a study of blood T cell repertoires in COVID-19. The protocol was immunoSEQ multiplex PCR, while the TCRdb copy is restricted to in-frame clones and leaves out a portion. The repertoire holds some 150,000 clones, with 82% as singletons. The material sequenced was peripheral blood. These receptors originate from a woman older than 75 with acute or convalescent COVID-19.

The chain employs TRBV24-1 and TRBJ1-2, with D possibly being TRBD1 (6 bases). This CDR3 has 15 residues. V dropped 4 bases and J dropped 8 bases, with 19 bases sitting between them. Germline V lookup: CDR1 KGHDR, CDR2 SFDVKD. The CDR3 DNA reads TGTGCCACCAGTGACTCGGGAACAAGGGGGAACGGCTACACCTTC. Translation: CATSDSGTRGNGYTF.

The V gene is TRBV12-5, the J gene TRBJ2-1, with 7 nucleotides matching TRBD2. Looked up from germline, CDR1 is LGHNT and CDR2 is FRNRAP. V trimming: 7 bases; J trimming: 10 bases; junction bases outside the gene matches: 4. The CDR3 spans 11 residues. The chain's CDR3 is CASAQTSEQFF. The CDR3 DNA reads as TGTGCTAGTGCCCAGACTAGCGAGCAGTTCTTC.

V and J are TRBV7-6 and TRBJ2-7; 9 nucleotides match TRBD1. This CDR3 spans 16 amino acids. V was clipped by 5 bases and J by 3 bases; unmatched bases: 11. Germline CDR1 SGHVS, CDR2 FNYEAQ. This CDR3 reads CASSLTGTGSIYEQYF. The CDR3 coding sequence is TGTGCCAGCAGCCTAACCGGGACAGGGTCAATCTACGAGCAGTACTTC.

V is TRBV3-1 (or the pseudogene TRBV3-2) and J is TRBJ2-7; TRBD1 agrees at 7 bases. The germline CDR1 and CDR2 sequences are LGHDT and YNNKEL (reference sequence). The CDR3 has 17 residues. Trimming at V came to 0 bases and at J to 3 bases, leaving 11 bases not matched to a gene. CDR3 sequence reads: CASSQDSIWDRNYEQYF. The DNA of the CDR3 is TGTGCCAGCAGCCAAGATTCAATATGGGACAGAAACTACGAGCAGTACTTC.

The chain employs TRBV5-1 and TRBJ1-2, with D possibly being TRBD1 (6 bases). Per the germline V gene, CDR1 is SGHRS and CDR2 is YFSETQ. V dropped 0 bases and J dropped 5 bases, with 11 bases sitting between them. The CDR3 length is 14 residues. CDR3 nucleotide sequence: TGCGCCAGCAGCTTGGCAGGACAGCCATATGGCTACACCTTC. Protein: CASSLAGQPYGYTF. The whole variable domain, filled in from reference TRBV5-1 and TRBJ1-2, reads KAGVTQTPRYLIKTRGQQVTLSCSPISGHRSVSWYQQTPGQGLQFLFEYFSETQRNKGNFPGRFSGRQFSNSRSEMNVSTLELGDSALYLCASSLAGQPYGYTFGSGTRLTVV.

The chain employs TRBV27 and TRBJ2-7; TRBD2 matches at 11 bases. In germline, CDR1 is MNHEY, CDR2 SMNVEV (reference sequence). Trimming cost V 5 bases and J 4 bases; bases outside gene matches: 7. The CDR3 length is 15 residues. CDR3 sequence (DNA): TGTGCCAGCAGTGGCTCTAGCGGGAGGATGTACGAGCAGTACTTC. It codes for CASSGSSGRMYEQYF.

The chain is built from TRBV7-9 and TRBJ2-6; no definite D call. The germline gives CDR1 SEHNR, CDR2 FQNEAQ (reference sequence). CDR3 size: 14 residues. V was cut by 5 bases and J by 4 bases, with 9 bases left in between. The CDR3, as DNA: TGTGCCAGCAGCAAGCCCTCCGGGGCCAACGTCCTGACTTTC. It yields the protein CASSKPSGANVLTF.

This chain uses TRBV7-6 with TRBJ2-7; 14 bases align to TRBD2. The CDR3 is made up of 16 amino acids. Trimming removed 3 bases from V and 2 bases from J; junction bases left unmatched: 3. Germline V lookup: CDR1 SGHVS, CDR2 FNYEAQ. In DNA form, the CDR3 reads TGTGCCAGCAGCTTGGGACTAGCGGGAGCCCCCTACGAGCAGTACTTC. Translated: CASSLGLAGAPYEQYF.

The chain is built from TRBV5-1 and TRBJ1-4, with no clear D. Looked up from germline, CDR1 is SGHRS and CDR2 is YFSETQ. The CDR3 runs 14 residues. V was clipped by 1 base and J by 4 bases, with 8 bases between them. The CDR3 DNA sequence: TGCGCCAGCAGCTTGCAGTCCCATAATGAAAAACTGTTTTTT. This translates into CASSLQSHNEKLFF.

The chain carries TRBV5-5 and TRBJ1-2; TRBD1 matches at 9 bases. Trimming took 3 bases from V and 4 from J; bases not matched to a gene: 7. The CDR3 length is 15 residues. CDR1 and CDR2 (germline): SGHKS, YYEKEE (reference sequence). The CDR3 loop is CASSWGQGRSYGYTF. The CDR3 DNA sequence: TGTGCCAGCAGCTGGGGACAGGGAAGGAGCTATGGCTACACCTTC.

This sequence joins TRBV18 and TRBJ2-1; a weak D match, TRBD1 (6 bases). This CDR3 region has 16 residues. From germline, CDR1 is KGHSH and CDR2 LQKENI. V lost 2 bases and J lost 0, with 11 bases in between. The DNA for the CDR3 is TGTGCCAGCTCACCATCCAGGGGTCACTCCTACAATGAGCAGTTCTTC. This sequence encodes CASSPSRGHSYNEQFF.

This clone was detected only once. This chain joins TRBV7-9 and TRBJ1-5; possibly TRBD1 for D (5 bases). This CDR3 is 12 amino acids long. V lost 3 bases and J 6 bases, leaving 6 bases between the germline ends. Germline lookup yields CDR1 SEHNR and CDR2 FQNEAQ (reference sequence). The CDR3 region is CASSFDSQPQHF. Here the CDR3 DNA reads TGTGCCAGCAGCTTCGACAGTCAGCCCCAGCATTTT.

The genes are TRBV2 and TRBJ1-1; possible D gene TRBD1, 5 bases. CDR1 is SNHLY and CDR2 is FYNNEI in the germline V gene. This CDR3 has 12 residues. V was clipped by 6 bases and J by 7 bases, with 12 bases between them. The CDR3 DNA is TGTGCCAGCAGGAATGGGGGGGGTGAAGCTTTCTTT. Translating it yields CASRNGGGEAFF.

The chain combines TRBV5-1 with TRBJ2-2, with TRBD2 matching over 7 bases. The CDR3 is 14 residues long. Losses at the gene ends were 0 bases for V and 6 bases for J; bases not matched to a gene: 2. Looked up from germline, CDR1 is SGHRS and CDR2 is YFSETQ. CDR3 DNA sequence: TGCGCCAGCAGCTTGGTAGCGGGCTCCGGGGAGCTGTTTTTT. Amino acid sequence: CASSLVAGSGELFF.

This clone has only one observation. The CDR3 nucleotides are TGTGCCAGCAGCTTATTGGGACATTTCGATGAGCAGTTCTTC. This translates into CASSLLGHFDEQFF. The rearrangement links TRBV5-5 to TRBJ2-1, with a possible D match to TRBD1 (6 bases). This CDR3 is built from 14 residues. The germline V gene encodes CDR1 SGHKS and CDR2 YYEKEE (reference sequence). Trimming left V 2 bases short and J 8 bases short, with 14 bases between.

The CDR3 nucleotides read TGTGCCCGTTGGCCCAGGGGTGGCTATGGCTACACCTTC. The encoded protein is CARWPRGGYGYTF. J is TRBJ1-2 and V is TRBV10-3; tentative D call: TRBD1 (6 bases). Germline V CDR1 and CDR2: ENHRY, SYGVKD. The V end lost 11 bases, the J end lost 4 bases, and 17 bases lay between the germline ends. The CDR3 runs to 13 residues.

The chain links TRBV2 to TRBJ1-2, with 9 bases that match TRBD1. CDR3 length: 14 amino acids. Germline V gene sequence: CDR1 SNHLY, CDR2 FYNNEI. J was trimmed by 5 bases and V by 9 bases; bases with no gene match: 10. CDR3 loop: CARRPTGGDYGYTF. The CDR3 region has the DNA TGTGCCAGGAGGCCTACAGGGGGCGATTATGGCTACACCTTC. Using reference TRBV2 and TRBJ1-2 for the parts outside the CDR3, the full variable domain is EPEVTQTPSHQVTQMGQEVILRCVPISNHLYFYWYRQILGQKVEFLVSFYNNEISEKSEIFDDQFSVERPDGSNFTLKIRSTKLEDSAMYFCARRPTGGDYGYTFGSGTRLTVV.

The CDR3 DNA is TGCGCCAGCAGCCCTCTTCACGACCGGGACTCTAGTCGGGGCTACACCTTC. It is translated as CASSPLHDRDSSRGYTF. The chain carries TRBV4-1 and TRBJ1-2, with D maybe TRBD1 (5 bases). CDR3 size: 17 residues. The germline CDR1 and CDR2 sequences are MGHRA and YSYEKL. V was pared by 4 bases and J by 8 bases, with 26 bases between.

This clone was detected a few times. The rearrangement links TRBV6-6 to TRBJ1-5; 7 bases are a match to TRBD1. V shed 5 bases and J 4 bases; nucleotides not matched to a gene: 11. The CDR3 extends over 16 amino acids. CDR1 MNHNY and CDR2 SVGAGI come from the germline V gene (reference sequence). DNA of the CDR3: TGTGCCAGCAGTACCAGACAGGGTGTTTCGAATCAGCCCCAGCATTTT. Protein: CASSTRQGVSNQPQHF.